Listed below are T cell receptor beta chains from one sample, sequenced in a study of blood T cell repertoires in COVID-19. Using immunoSEQ multiplex PCR, the repertoire was profiled, and TCRdb retains in-frame clones only, with some absent. Of over 150,000 clones detected, roughly 84% appear once; the ten largest clones hold about 11%. The sequenced sample was peripheral blood. All receptors derive from a man in his sixties or seventies with active or convalescent COVID-19. CDR3s include the opening cysteine and the closing phenylalanine or tryptophan. The D gene is left open where the match is weak. Expanded clones are given a class, and other clones once, few, many or no size at all.

j_call | d_call | clone_size | v_call | cdr3_aa | cdr3_nt
TRBJ2-7 | TRBD2 | few | TRBV2 | CASSPQGGFRDEQYF | TGTGCCAGCAGTCCCCAGGGAGGGTTCCGCGACGAGCAGTACTTC
TRBJ2-1 | TRBD2 | - | TRBV29-1 | CSVEQAGRSSYNEQFF | TGCAGCGTTGAACAAGCGGGGAGGTCCTCCTACAATGAGCAGTTCTTC
TRBJ2-3 | - | - | TRBV27 | CASSLSRRGPSTDTQYF | TGTGCCAGCAGTTTATCTCGGCGGGGGCCTAGCACAGATACGCAGTATTTT
TRBJ2-7 | - | - | TRBV7-8 | CATMGSPSGYEQYF | TGTGCCACCATGGGCTCCCCCTCCGGCTACGAGCAGTACTTC
TRBJ2-7 | - | - | TRBV3-1/TRBV3-2 | CASSHSRHYEQYF | TGTGCCAGCAGCCATAGCCGCCACTACGAGCAGTACTTC
TRBJ2-2 | TRBD1 | - | TRBV6-5 | CASRLTGGLVGELFF | TGTGCCAGCAGGCTCACAGGGGGCCTTGTCGGGGAGCTGTTTTTT
TRBJ2-1 | TRBD2 | - | TRBV18 | CASSGSGGRNNEQFF | TGTGCCAGCTCAGGTTCGGGCGGGAGGAACAATGAGCAGTTCTTC
TRBJ2-2 | TRBD1 | - | TRBV27 | CASSLTRDRGFLENTGELFF | TGTGCCAGCAGTTTAACCCGGGACAGGGGGTTTCTGGAGAACACCGGGGAGCTGTTTTTT
TRBJ2-1 | TRBD2 | - | TRBV11-2 | CASSLALAGGVYNEQFF | TGTGCCAGCAGCTTGGCGCTAGCGGGGGGGGTCTACAATGAGCAGTTCTTC
TRBJ1-3 | - | - | TRBV18 | CASSPPGAQGNTIYF | TGTGCCAGCTCACCACCGGGGGCGCAAGGAAACACCATATATTTT
TRBJ2-1 | - | - | TRBV25-1 | CASSQPGSRTYNEQFF | TGTGCCAGCAGTCAACCGGGATCTAGAACCTACAATGAGCAGTTCTTC
TRBJ1-1 | - | - | TRBV7-9 | CASSLVWGGTEAFF | TGTGCCAGCAGCTTAGTCTGGGGGGGCACTGAAGCTTTCTTT
TRBJ2-1 | - | - | TRBV29-1 | CSVDSSVGSYNEQFF | TGCAGCGTCGACTCTAGCGTCGGCTCCTACAATGAGCAGTTCTTC
TRBJ2-1 | TRBD1 | - | TRBV5-5 | CASSLTQGSSYNEQFF | TGTGCCAGCAGCTTAACACAGGGGAGCTCCTACAATGAGCAGTTCTTC
TRBJ1-5 | - | - | TRBV19 | CASSIGGGGGNQPQHF | TGTGCCAGTAGTATTGGGGGGGGCGGAGGCAATCAGCCCCAGCATTTT
TRBJ2-3 | - | few | TRBV5-1 | CASSQGLKSTDTQYF | TGCGCCAGCAGCCAGGGACTCAAAAGCACAGATACGCAGTATTTT
TRBJ1-2 | TRBD1 | - | TRBV5-8 | CASSLDGTGSGGYTF | TGTGCCAGCAGCTTGGACGGGACAGGGTCCGGGGGCTACACCTTC
TRBJ2-3 | TRBD2 | - | TRBV9 | CASNDGLATDTQYF | TGTGCCAGCAACGACGGACTAGCAACAGATACGCAGTATTTT
TRBJ1-2 | - | - | TRBV19 | CASSMGTVVTYGYTF | TGTGCCAGTAGTATGGGTACAGTCGTTACCTATGGCTACACCTTC
TRBJ2-1 | TRBD1 | few | TRBV28 | CASKLGTDYNEQFF | TGTGCCAGTAAGCTCGGGACAGACTACAATGAGCAGTTCTTC
TRBJ1-1 | - | - | TRBV28 | CASSLYSDGTEAFF | TGTGCCAGCAGTTTGTACAGTGACGGCACTGAAGCTTTCTTT
TRBJ1-6 | TRBD1 | - | TRBV7-2 | CASSLAGQGNSPLHF | TGTGCCAGCAGCTTAGCGGGACAGGGGAATTCACCCCTCCACTTT
TRBJ2-4 | - | - | TRBV7-2 | CASSPLGQTGKNIQYF | TGTGCCAGCAGCCCCCTCGGGCAGACAGGAAAAAACATTCAGTACTTC
TRBJ1-2 | - | - | TRBV24-1 | CATSDSGLYGYTF | TGTGCCACCAGTGATTCGGGTTTATATGGCTACACCTTC
TRBJ2-1 | TRBD2 | - | TRBV2 | CASTRTSGIENEQFF | TGTGCCAGCACTAGGACTAGCGGGATAGAGAATGAGCAGTTCTTC
TRBJ1-5 | - | few | TRBV6-2/TRBV6-3 | CASSPYGNQPQHF | TGTGCCAGCAGTCCCTATGGCAATCAGCCCCAGCATTTT
TRBJ1-1 | - | - | TRBV19 | CASSMGGAGTITEAFF | TGTGCCAGTAGTATGGGCGGGGCAGGGACTATCACTGAAGCTTTCTTT
TRBJ2-1 | - | - | TRBV27 | CASSARLARYNEQFF | TGTGCCAGCAGTGCACGATTGGCACGATACAATGAGCAGTTCTTC
TRBJ1-1 | - | - | TRBV19 | CASSLQGRAFF | TGTGCCAGTAGTCTTCAGGGCCGGGCTTTCTTT
TRBJ2-7 | TRBD1 | once | TRBV5-1 | CASSLNPGQGSEQYF | TGCGCCAGCAGCTTGAACCCCGGACAGGGATCCGAGCAGTACTTC
TRBJ2-7 | TRBD1 | - | TRBV9 | CASSVADRGLTIYEQYF | TGTGCCAGCAGCGTAGCGGACAGGGGGTTGACTATCTACGAGCAGTACTTC
TRBJ1-1 | - | - | TRBV9 | CASSNRVGTEAFF | TGTGCCAGCAGTAACAGGGTTGGCACTGAAGCTTTCTTT
TRBJ1-6 | TRBD1 | - | TRBV6-5 | CASSRKGASPLHF | TGTGCCAGCAGTCGGAAGGGGGCTTCACCCCTCCACTTT
TRBJ2-2 | - | - | TRBV4-3 | CASSQGAGFFFIGFANTGELFF | TGCGCCAGCAGCCAAGGGGCAGGGTTCTTTTTCATTGGGTTCGCGAACACCGGGGAGCTGTTTTTT
TRBJ2-3 | - | - | TRBV7-3 | CASSLNSDTQYF | TGTGCCAGCAGCTTAAATTCGGATACGCAGTATTTT
TRBJ2-5 | TRBD2 | - | TRBV15 | CATSRDWTSGSRETQYF | TGTGCCACCAGCAGAGATTGGACTAGCGGGTCTCGAGAGACCCAGTACTTC
TRBJ1-6 | - | - | TRBV14 | CASSQVGRLNSPLHF | TGTGCCAGCAGCCAAGTGGGGCGGCTTAATTCACCCCTCCACTTT
TRBJ2-1 | - | - | TRBV7-8 | CASSRFRTGPYNEQFF | TGTGCCAGCAGCCGGTTTCGTACAGGGCCCTACAATGAGCAGTTCTTC
TRBJ2-1 | - | - | TRBV4-3 | CASSHAPRVDNEQFF | TGCGCCAGCAGCCACGCTCCCAGGGTCGACAATGAGCAGTTCTTC
TRBJ2-7 | TRBD2 | - | TRBV18 | CASSPPGLSSYEQYF | TGTGCCAGCTCACCACCGGGACTAAGCTCCTACGAGCAGTACTTC
TRBJ2-5 | TRBD1 | - | TRBV6-5 | CASSYSWQGARETQYF | TGTGCCAGCAGTTACTCGTGGCAGGGGGCTCGAGAGACCCAGTACTTC
TRBJ1-1 | - | once | TRBV4-1 | CASSPQWTMNTEAFF | TGCGCCAGCAGCCCCCAGTGGACTATGAACACTGAAGCTTTCTTT
TRBJ2-3 | TRBD2 | once | TRBV10-3 | CAISPGTSGTRDTQYF | TGTGCCATCAGCCCCGGGACTAGCGGGACTAGGGATACGCAGTATTTT
TRBJ2-1 | TRBD2 | - | TRBV12-3/TRBV12-4 | CASSSGGNNEQFF | TGTGCCAGCAGTTCCGGGGGGAACAATGAGCAGTTCTTC
TRBJ2-7 | TRBD2 | - | TRBV7-3 | CASSRSGSELYEQYF | TGTGCCAGCAGTCGTAGCGGGAGTGAGCTTTACGAGCAGTACTTC
TRBJ2-2 | TRBD2 | - | TRBV27 | CASSFGAGAVTGELFF | TGTGCCAGCAGTTTTGGAGCGGGAGCGGTCACCGGGGAGCTGTTTTTT
TRBJ2-1 | TRBD1 | - | TRBV29-1 | CSVEDYRGSSYNEQFF | TGCAGCGTTGAAGACTACAGGGGCAGCTCCTACAATGAGCAGTTCTTC
TRBJ2-2 | - | - | TRBV10-2 | CATSPTPIRELFF | TGCGCCACTAGCCCCACACCTATCCGGGAGCTGTTTTTT
TRBJ2-7 | TRBD1 | - | TRBV7-2 | CASSLNRGYEQYF | TGTGCCAGCAGTTTAAACAGGGGCTACGAGCAGTACTTC
TRBJ2-2 | TRBD2 | - | TRBV7-3 | CASSLGGRVTGELFF | TGTGCCAGCAGCTTAGGCGGGAGGGTGACCGGGGAGCTGTTTTTT
TRBJ1-4 | - | - | TRBV29-1 | CSVRRTPNEKLFF | TGCAGCGTGAGGCGGACACCTAATGAAAAACTGTTTTTT
TRBJ1-4 | - | once | TRBV19 | CASRLLSQGIEKLFF | TGTGCCAGTAGACTCCTTAGTCAGGGGATTGAAAAACTGTTTTTT
TRBJ1-3 | - | - | TRBV18 | CASSAQQGTGNTIYF | TGTGCCAGCTCAGCTCAGCAGGGGACTGGAAACACCATATATTTT
TRBJ1-4 | TRBD1 | - | TRBV5-5 | CASSPYGTADEKLFF | TGTGCCAGCAGCCCATACGGGACAGCTGATGAAAAACTGTTTTTT
TRBJ1-2 | - | - | TRBV30 | CAWSVIESAGGYTF | TGTGCCTGGAGTGTCATTGAAAGCGCTGGCGGCTACACCTTC
TRBJ1-5 | TRBD1 | - | TRBV2 | CASRPDRGHQPQHF | TGTGCCAGCAGGCCCGACAGGGGGCATCAGCCCCAGCATTTT
TRBJ2-5 | TRBD1 | - | TRBV5-1 | CASSGDRGQETQYF | TGCGCCAGCAGCGGGGACAGGGGACAAGAGACCCAGTACTTC